This T cell receptor beta chain is from a study of cytomegalovirus exposure and HLA in healthy donors. General study results and limits: Confirmation was obtained in vitro that three CMV-associated chains are specific for CMV antigens. In the 130 or so validation repertoires, a later analysis found that first-cohort TCR clusters tended to co-occur. The study labeled 170 or so TCR beta chains cytomegalovirus-associated.

Germline V lookup: CDR1 MNHEY, CDR2 SVGAGI. The V end was cut by 2 bases, the J end by 4 bases, with 8 bases between. The CDR3 is 13 residues long. This table comes from immunoSEQ multiplex PCR, and its TCRdb copy is limited to in-frame clones, with some not included. Among 250,000 or so clones listed, roughly 87% were seen once. This clone was observed once. Its antigen is undetermined. Material: PBMCs. The receptor's source is a man between 18 and 29 years old in good health and CMV-seropositive. The V call is TRBV6-5, the J call TRBJ1-2, with D tentatively TRBD1 (5 bases). The CDR3 region has the DNA TGTGCCAGCAGTTACGGCAGGGCCTATGGCTACACCTTC. This gives the protein CASSYGRAYGYTF.